These 29 T cell receptor beta chains share one sample of origin, sequenced in a study of identical twins. Each CDR3 protein gets one entry after TCRdb re-called the 5' RACE reads with MiXCR. The repertoire has 500,000 or so distinct CDR3 sequences, less than 25% of them found once; the top ten carry about 0.91%. These data are also associated with another study on T cells expressing NK-cell markers.

Sequences were obtained from CD4+ T cells sorted from blood. The receptors originated from a woman aged 18-29 years in good health.

The rearrangement links TRBV7-8 to TRBJ2-2; 14 nucleotides match TRBD2. There are 16 residues in the CDR3. V trimming: 6 bases; J trimming: 5 bases; junction bases outside the gene matches: 5. Germline V CDR1 and CDR2: SGHVS, FQNEAQ. CDR3 residues: CASSSGTSGGTGELFF. The DNA of the CDR3 is TGTGCCAGCAGTTCCGGGACTAGCGGGGGAACCGGGGAGCTGTTTTTT.

This chain joins TRBV3-1 and TRBJ2-2; a weak D match, TRBD2 (5 bases). The V gene's germline CDR1 is LGHDT and CDR2 YNNKEL (reference sequence). V was trimmed by 1 base and J by 14 bases, leaving 8 bases between them. The CDR3 runs 11 residues. The CDR3 DNA follows: TGTGCCAGCAGCCAAGGAGGGCGCCTGTTTTTT. Translating gives CASSQGGRLFF.

This chain links TRBV7-9 with TRBJ1-2; D may be TRBD1 (5 bases). Trimming removed 7 bases at V and 3 bases at J, with 12 bases between. Germline CDR1 and CDR2: SEHNR and FQNEAQ (reference sequence). The CDR3 covers 13 residues. CDR3 nucleotide sequence: TGTGCCAGCACCTGGGGGGAAGACTATGGCTACACCTTC. Its protein is CASTWGEDYGYTF.

The rearrangement links TRBV29-1 to TRBJ2-7; either TRBD1 or TRBD2 may fit D (5 bases each). Germline V lookup: CDR1 SQVTM, CDR2 ANQGSEA. V was pared by 5 bases and J by 5 bases, with 16 bases between. This CDR3 is 13 amino acids long. In DNA, the CDR3 is TGCAGCGTTAGCCAGGGACCCTCTAACGAGCAGTACTTC. Its translation is CSVSQGPSNEQYF.

The rearrangement links TRBV7-2 to TRBJ2-3; D perhaps matches TRBD2 (6 bases). Per germline, CDR1 SGHTA and CDR2 FQGNSA. V was trimmed by 2 bases and J by 0 bases, leaving 15 bases between them. This CDR3 spans 17 amino acids. The CDR3 nucleotides read TGTGCCAGCAGCTTAAGGGTTGTAGCGGCTAGCACAGATACGCAGTATTTT. It codes for CASSLRVVAASTDTQYF.

The chain combines TRBV12-3 or TRBV12-4 with TRBJ2-2; a weak D match, TRBD1 (6 bases). Deletions cut 8 bases from V and 4 bases from J, with 8 bases between. The CDR3 is 12 residues long. CDR3 sequence: CASVGGTGELFF. The CDR3 DNA follows: TGTGCCAGCGTAGGGGGCACCGGGGAGCTGTTTTTT.

The V and J genes are TRBV5-6 and TRBJ1-6; D is uncertain. Per germline, CDR1 SGHDT and CDR2 YYEEEE. The CDR3 runs 16 residues. Deletions cut 1 base from V and 6 bases from J, with 14 bases between. The CDR3 DNA follows: TGTGCCAGCAGCTTGATGACGGGAGACTTTAATTCACCCCTCCACTTT. It specifies CASSLMTGDFNSPLHF. Full variable domain (missing parts from reference TRBV5-6 and TRBJ1-6): DAGVTQSPTHLIKTRGQQVTLRCSPKSGHDTVSWYQQALGQGPQFIFQYYEEEERQRGNFPDRFSGHQFPNYSSELNVNALLLGDSALYLCASSLMTGDFNSPLHFGNGTRLTVT.

The V and J genes are TRBV6-5 and TRBJ2-1; possible D gene TRBD2, 6 bases. This CDR3 is built from 14 residues. The V end was cut by 3 bases, the J end by 7 bases, with 13 bases between. In germline, CDR1 is MNHEY, CDR2 SVGAGI. CDR3 in amino acids: CASSYLPGDNEQFF. The DNA of the CDR3 is TGTGCCAGCAGTTATCTTCCGGGGGATAATGAGCAGTTCTTC.

This sequence joins TRBV29-1 and TRBJ2-4; TRBD2 matches 9 bases. This CDR3 is built from 16 residues. V gave up 5 bases and J gave up 1 base; unmatched junction bases: 9. CDR1 is SQVTM and CDR2 is ANQGSEA in the germline V gene. Written as DNA, the CDR3 is TGCAGCGTTCTGAGGCGGGAGGGCGGGGCCAAAAACATTCAGTACTTC. It codes for CSVLRREGGAKNIQYF.

This chain uses TRBV12-5 with TRBJ2-1; 7 bases fit TRBD1. The CDR3 covers 15 residues. V lost 5 bases, J lost 2 bases, and 6 bases stayed unmatched. Per germline, CDR1 LGHNT and CDR2 FRNRAP. This CDR3 reads CASGADRVTYNEQFF. CDR3 nucleotide sequence: TGTGCTAGTGGTGCTGACAGGGTCACCTACAATGAGCAGTTCTTC. Using reference TRBV12-5 and TRBJ2-1 for the parts outside the CDR3, the full variable domain is DARVTQTPRHKVTEMGQEVTMRCQPILGHNTVFWYRQTMMQGLELLAYFRNRAPLDDSGMPKDRFSAEMPDATLATLKIQPSEPRDSAVYFCASGADRVTYNEQFFGPGTRLTVL.

The rearrangement joins TRBV5-1 to TRBJ2-7, with TRBD2 as a possible D gene (5 bases). Trimming stripped 0 bases from V and 3 bases from J, with 16 bases between. The length of the CDR3 is 16 residues. In germline, CDR1 is SGHRS, CDR2 YFSETQ. The CDR3 loop is CASSLERLSSNYEQYF. DNA of the CDR3: TGCGCCAGCAGCTTGGAGCGGTTGTCCTCAAACTACGAGCAGTACTTC.

This CDR3 reads CASSFGLAGGLGKYEQYF. In DNA form, the CDR3 reads TGTGCCAGCAGTTTCGGACTAGCGGGGGGGCTGGGTAAGTACGAGCAGTACTTC. The chain combines TRBV27 with TRBJ2-7, with 15 bases matching TRBD2. The V segment lost 3 bases and the J segment 4 bases; nucleotides outside the gene matches: 10. Germline CDR1 and CDR2: MNHEY and SMNVEV (reference sequence). The CDR3 spans 18 residues.

The chain is built from TRBV30 and TRBJ1-1; D unclear. The CDR3 length is 13 residues. V was pared by 3 bases and J by 5 bases, with 13 bases between. Germline CDR1 is GTSNPN and CDR2 is SVGIG (reference sequence). CDR3 nucleotides: TGTGCCTGGAGCAACACCGGCGGGACTGAAGCTTTCTTT. This encodes CAWSNTGGTEAFF.

This clonotype was found many times. The chain employs TRBV12-3 or TRBV12-4 and TRBJ2-6; the D is unclear. The CDR3 is 15 amino acids. Trimming took 7 bases from V and 1 from J, leaving 11 bases between them. The CDR3 sequence is CASTRYFSGANVLTF. The CDR3 nucleotides are TGTGCCAGCACCCGGTACTTTTCTGGGGCCAACGTCCTGACTTTC.

In this sample, this clonotype turned up many times. This chain connects TRBV24-1 to TRBJ2-1; 8 bases align to TRBD1. CDR1 and CDR2 (germline): KGHDR, SFDVKD. CDR3 length: 17 residues. V shed 2 bases and J 6 bases; nucleotides not matched to a gene: 11. In DNA form, the CDR3 reads TGTGCCACCAGTGATTCCGAGACAGGGGTTAGGTCCAATGAGCAGTTCTTC. Protein product: CATSDSETGVRSNEQFF.

This clonotype has just a few counts. CDR3 bases: TGTGCCAGCAGGGGTCACAGGGACGGGGAAAACATTCAGTACTTC. It codes for CASRGHRDGENIQYF. The rearrangement joins TRBV6-1 to TRBJ2-4, with D possibly matching TRBD1 (6 bases). CDR3 length: 15 residues. Germline-derived CDR1 and CDR2 are MNHNS and SASEGT. V was pared by 6 bases and J by 5 bases, with 17 bases between.

In this sample, this clonotype turned up a few times. This chain connects TRBV9 to TRBJ2-3; 8 nucleotides line up with TRBD2. The CDR3 runs to 15 residues. Germline V lookup: CDR1 SGDLS, CDR2 YYNGEE. V lost 4 bases to trimming and J lost 0 bases; unmatched junction nucleotides: 4. This CDR3 reads CASSPPGGSTDTQYF. The CDR3 bases are TGTGCCAGCAGCCCACCGGGGGGGAGCACAGATACGCAGTATTTT.

The chain couples TRBV20-1 to TRBJ2-3; D not certain. Germline V gene lookup returns CDR1 DFQATT and CDR2 SNEGSKA (reference sequence). The V and J ends lost 6 bases and 0 bases respectively, with 16 bases between them. The CDR3 is made up of 15 amino acids. CDR3 nucleotides: TGCAGTGCCACAGACGTTAGAACTAGCACAGATACGCAGTATTTT. Its protein is CSATDVRTSTDTQYF.

For the CDR3, the DNA is TGTGCCATCGGGGGGACTAGCGTTCCCGAGCAGTACTTC. Protein sequence: CAIGGTSVPEQYF. The V gene is TRBV10-3, the J gene TRBJ2-7; the match to TRBD2 covers 10 bases. Trimming took 8 bases from V and 6 from J; bases not matched to a gene: 7. The CDR3 spans 13 residues. Germline V gene data show CDR1 as ENHRY and CDR2 as SYGVKD.

This clonotype has more than one count but fewer than ten. The chain joins TRBV6-1 to TRBJ2-6; TRBD1 aligns across 7 bases. CDR1 is MNHNS and CDR2 is SASEGT in the germline V gene. With V trimmed by 5 bases and J by 2 bases, 3 bases remained unmatched. The CDR3 totals 15 residues. CDR3 DNA sequence: TGTGCCAGCAGTCCAGGGGGAACTGGGGCCAACGTCCTGACTTTC. Its protein is CASSPGGTGANVLTF.

In this sample, this clonotype turned up a few times. The chain carries TRBV15 and TRBJ1-6, with D uncertain. Germline-derived CDR1 and CDR2 are LNHNV and YYDKDF (reference sequence). V was clipped by 4 bases and J by 7 bases, with 8 bases between them. CDR3 size: 13 residues. The CDR3 DNA follows: TGTGCCACCAGCACCGAGGAGAATTCACCCCTCCACTTT. Amino acid sequence: CATSTEENSPLHF.

The chain employs TRBV18 and TRBJ1-5; D not resolved. The CDR3 runs to 15 residues. V dropped 4 bases and J dropped 0 bases, with 10 bases sitting between them. Looked up from germline, CDR1 is KGHSH and CDR2 is LQKENI. The CDR3 DNA is TGTGCCAGCTCACTTCACCTGGATAGCAATCAGCCCCAGCATTTT. Translation gives CASSLHLDSNQPQHF.

The CDR3 DNA is TGCAGTGCTCCTAGGGGGGAGGGGGATGAAAAACTGTTTTTT. Translating gives CSAPRGEGDEKLFF. The chain joins TRBV20-1 to TRBJ1-4, with D perhaps TRBD1 (6 bases). Germline CDR1 DFQATT, CDR2 SNEGSKA (reference sequence). The CDR3 extends over 14 amino acids. V lost 5 bases and J lost 6, with 16 bases in between.

The table lists this clonotype with many counts. The chain recombines TRBV29-1 with TRBJ2-5, with TRBD2 identical over 14 bases. V gave up 6 bases and J gave up 3 bases; unmatched junction bases: 3. Germline CDR1 is SQVTM and CDR2 is ANQGSEA. The CDR3 runs to 14 residues. CDR3 sequence: CSVRGLAGEETQYF. Here the CDR3 DNA reads TGCAGCGTGAGGGGACTAGCGGGGGAAGAGACCCAGTACTTC.

This clonotype has ten or more counts. V is TRBV20-1 and J is TRBJ2-1; 11 positions match TRBD1. V dropped 5 bases and J dropped 10; count of bases not matched to a gene: 7. Germline V lookup: CDR1 DFQATT, CDR2 SNEGSKA (reference sequence). This CDR3 is 13 amino acids long. CDR3 loop: CSAPGQGASEQFF. In DNA form, the CDR3 reads TGCAGTGCTCCTGGACAGGGGGCATCGGAGCAGTTCTTC.

This clonotype has only a few counts. The CDR3 DNA follows: TGCGCCAGCAGCCAAGGTCTCGTTACCGGGGAGCTGTTTTTT. This sequence encodes CASSQGLVTGELFF. The chain couples TRBV4-1 to TRBJ2-2; D not certain. The V end lost 1 base, the J end lost 5 bases, and 8 bases lay between the germline ends. The CDR3 runs 14 residues. CDR1 is MGHRA and CDR2 is YSYEKL in the germline V gene.

This chain links TRBV5-1 with TRBJ2-1; D is unclear. Between the trimmed V and J ends, which lost 0 bases and 0 bases, there was a span of 10 bases. This CDR3 comprises 16 residues. CDR1 SGHRS and CDR2 YFSETQ come from the germline V gene. Written as DNA, the CDR3 is TGCGCCAGCAGCTTGGAAGCCTACAGCTCCTACAATGAGCAGTTCTTC. The encoded protein is CASSLEAYSSYNEQFF.

This chain links TRBV29-1 with TRBJ1-1, with TRBD1 matching 7 bases. CDR1 is SQVTM, CDR2 ANQGSEA, per germline. The CDR3 sequence is 12 residues long. Trimming cost V 3 bases and J 5 bases; bases outside gene matches: 3. CDR3 sequence (DNA): TGCAGCGTTGAGACAGGGTGGACTGAAGCTTTCTTT. This gives the protein CSVETGWTEAFF. The whole variable domain, remainder taken from reference TRBV29-1 and TRBJ1-1, is SAVISQKPSRDICQRGTSLTIQCQVDSQVTMMFWYRQQPGQSLTLIATANQGSEATYESGFVIDKFPISRPNLTFSTLTVSNMSPEDSSIYLCSVETGWTEAFFGQGTRLTVV.

This clonotype was detected only a few times. In nucleotides, the CDR3 is TGTGCCAGCAGTTTCGCAGGACTAGTGGCGTCCGAGCAGTACTTC. Protein sequence: CASSFAGLVASEQYF. This chain uses TRBV12-3 or TRBV12-4 with TRBJ2-7; 7 bases match TRBD2. The CDR3 covers 15 residues. With V trimmed by 3 bases and J by 6 bases, 11 bases remained unmatched.